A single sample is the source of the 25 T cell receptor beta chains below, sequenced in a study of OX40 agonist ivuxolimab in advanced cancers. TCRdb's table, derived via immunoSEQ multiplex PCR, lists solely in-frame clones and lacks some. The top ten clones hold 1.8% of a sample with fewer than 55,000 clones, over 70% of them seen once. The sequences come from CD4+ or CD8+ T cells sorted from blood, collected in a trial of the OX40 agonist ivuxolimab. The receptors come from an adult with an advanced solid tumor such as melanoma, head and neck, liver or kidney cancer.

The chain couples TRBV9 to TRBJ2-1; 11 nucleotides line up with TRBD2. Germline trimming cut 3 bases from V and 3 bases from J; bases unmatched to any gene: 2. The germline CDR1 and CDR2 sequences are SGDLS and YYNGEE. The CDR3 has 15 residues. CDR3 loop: CASSEGLADYNEQFF. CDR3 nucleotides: TGTGCCAGCAGCGAGGGACTAGCGGACTACAATGAGCAGTTCTTC.

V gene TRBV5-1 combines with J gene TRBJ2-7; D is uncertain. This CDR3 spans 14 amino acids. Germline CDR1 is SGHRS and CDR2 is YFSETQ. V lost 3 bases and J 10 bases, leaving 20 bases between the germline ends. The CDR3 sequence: CASSSTPGRTEQYV. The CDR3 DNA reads TGCGCCAGCAGCTCCACACCTGGCCGGACGGAACAGTACGTC.

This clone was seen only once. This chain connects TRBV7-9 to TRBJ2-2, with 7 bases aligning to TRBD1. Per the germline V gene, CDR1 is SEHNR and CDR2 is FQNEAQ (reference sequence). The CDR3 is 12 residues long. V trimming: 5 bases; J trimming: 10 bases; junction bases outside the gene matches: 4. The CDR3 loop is CASSEGGVELFF. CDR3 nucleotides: TGTGCCAGCAGCGAAGGGGGCGTGGAGCTGTTTTTT.

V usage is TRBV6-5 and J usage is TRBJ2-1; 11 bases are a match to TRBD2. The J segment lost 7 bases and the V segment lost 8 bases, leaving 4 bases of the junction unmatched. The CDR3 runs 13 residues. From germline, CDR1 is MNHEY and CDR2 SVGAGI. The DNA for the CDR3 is TGTGCCAGCCGACTAGCGGGAAGGAATGAGCAGTTCTTC. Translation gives CASRLAGRNEQFF.

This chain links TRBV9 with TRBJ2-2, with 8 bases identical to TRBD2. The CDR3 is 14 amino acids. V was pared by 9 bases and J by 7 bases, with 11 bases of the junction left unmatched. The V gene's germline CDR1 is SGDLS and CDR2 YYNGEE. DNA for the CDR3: TGTGCCACCTCGGGCGGGAGGAAGGTCGGGGAGCTGTTTTTT. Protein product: CATSGGRKVGELFF.

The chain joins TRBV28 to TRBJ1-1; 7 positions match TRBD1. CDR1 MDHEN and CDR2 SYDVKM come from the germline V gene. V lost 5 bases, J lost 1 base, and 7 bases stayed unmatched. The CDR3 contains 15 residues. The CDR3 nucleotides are TGTGCCAGCAGTCCCACCGGGACAGCGAACACTGAAGCTTTCTTT. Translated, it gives CASSPTGTANTEAFF.

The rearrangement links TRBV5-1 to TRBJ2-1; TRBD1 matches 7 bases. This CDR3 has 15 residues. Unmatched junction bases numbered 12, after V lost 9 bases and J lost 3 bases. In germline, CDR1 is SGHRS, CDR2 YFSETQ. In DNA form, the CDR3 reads TGCGCCATCTCGAGGGGGCCGCAGGGCTACAATGAGCAGTTCTTC. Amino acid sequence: CAISRGPQGYNEQFF.

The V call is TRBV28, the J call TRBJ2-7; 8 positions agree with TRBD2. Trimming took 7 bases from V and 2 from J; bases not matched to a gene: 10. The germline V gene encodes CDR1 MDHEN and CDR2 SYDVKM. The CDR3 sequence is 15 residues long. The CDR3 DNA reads TGTGCCAGCACCCCCCCAGCGGGAGCCGCCTACGAGCAGTACTTC. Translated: CASTPPAGAAYEQYF.

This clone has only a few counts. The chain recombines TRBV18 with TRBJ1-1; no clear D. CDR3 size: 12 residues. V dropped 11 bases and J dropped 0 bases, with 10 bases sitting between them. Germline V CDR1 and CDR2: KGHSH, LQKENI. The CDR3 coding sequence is TGTGCCGCGGGAGGTATGAACACTGAAGCTTTCTTT. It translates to CAAGGMNTEAFF.

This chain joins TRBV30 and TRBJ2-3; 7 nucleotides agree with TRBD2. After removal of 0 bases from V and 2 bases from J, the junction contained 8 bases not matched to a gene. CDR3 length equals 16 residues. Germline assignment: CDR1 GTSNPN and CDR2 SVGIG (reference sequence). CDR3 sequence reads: CAWSVIGAGLTDTQYF. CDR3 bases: TGTGCCTGGAGTGTGATAGGAGCGGGACTCACAGATACGCAGTATTTT.

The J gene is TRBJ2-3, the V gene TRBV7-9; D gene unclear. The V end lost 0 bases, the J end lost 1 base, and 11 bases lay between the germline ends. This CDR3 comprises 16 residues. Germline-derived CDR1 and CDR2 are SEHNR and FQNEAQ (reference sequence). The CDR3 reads CASSLAYGLGTDTQYF. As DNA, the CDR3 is TGTGCCAGCAGCTTAGCGTATGGGTTAGGCACAGATACGCAGTATTTT.

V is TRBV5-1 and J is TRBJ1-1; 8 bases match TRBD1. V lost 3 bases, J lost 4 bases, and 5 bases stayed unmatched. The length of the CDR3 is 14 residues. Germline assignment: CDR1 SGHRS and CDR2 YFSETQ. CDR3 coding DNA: TGCGCCAGCAGCTCCTCCGGACAGGGCACTGAAGCTTTCTTT. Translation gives CASSSSGQGTEAFF.

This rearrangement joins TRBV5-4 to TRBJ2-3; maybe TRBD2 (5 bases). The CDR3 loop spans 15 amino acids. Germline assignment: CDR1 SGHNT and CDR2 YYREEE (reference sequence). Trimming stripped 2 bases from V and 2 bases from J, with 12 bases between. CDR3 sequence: CASSLGLHPTDTQYF. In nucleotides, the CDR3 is TGTGCCAGCAGCTTAGGACTCCACCCCACAGATACGCAGTATTTT.

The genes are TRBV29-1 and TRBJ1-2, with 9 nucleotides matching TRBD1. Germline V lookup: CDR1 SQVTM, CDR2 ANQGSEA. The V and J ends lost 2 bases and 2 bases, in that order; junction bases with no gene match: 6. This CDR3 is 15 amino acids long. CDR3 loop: CSVEPSGQGNYGYTF. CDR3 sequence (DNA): TGCAGCGTTGAACCCTCCGGACAGGGGAACTATGGCTACACCTTC.

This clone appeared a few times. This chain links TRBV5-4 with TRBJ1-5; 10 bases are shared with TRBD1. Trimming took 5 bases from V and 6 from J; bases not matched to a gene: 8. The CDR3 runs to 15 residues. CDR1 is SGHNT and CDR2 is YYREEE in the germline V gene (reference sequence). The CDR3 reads CASSHDRGRVQPQHF. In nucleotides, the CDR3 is TGTGCCAGCAGTCATGACAGGGGGCGCGTTCAGCCCCAGCATTTT. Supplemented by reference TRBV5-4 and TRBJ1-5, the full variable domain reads ETGVTQSPTHLIKTRGQQVTLRCSSQSGHNTVSWYQQALGQGPQFIFQYYREEENGRGNFPPRFSGLQFPNYSSELNVNALELDDSALYLCASSHDRGRVQPQHFGDGTRLSIL.

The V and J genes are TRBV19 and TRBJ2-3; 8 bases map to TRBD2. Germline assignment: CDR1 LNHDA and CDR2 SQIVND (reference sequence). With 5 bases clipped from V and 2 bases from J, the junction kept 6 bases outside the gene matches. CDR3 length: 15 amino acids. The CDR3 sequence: CASSLSGVNTDTQYF. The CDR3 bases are TGTGCCAGTAGTCTTAGCGGGGTGAACACAGATACGCAGTATTTT.

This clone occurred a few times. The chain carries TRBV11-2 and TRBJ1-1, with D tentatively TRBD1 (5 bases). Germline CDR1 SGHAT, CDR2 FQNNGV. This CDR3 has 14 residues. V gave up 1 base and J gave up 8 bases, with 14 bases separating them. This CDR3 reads CASSLGVSQGEAFF. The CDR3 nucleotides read TGTGCCAGCAGCTTAGGTGTGTCCCAGGGCGAAGCTTTCTTT.

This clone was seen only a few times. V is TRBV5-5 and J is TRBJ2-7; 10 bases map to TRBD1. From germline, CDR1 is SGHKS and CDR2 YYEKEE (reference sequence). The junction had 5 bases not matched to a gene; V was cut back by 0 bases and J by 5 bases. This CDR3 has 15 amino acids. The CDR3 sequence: CASSLGGTGVHEQYF. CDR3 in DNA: TGTGCCAGCAGCTTGGGAGGGACAGGGGTCCACGAGCAGTACTTC.

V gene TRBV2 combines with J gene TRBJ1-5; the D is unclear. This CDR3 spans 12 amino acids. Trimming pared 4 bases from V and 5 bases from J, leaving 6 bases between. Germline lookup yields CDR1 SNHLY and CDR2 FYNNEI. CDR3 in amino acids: CASSAGYQPQHF. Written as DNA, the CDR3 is TGTGCCAGCAGTGCGGGATATCAGCCCCAGCATTTT.

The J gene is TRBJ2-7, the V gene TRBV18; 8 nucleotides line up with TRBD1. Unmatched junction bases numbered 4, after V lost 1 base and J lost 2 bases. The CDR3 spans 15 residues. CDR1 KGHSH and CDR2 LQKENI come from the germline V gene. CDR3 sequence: CASSPQGQGTYEQYV. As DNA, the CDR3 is TGTGCCAGCTCACCACAAGGACAGGGTACCTACGAGCAGTACGTC.

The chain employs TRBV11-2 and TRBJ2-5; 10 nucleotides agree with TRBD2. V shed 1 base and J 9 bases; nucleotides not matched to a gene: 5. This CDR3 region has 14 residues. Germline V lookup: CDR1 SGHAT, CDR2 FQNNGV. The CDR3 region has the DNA TGTGCCAGCAGCTTAGGAGGAGCGGGGGGGGCCCAGTACTTC. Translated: CASSLGGAGGAQYF.

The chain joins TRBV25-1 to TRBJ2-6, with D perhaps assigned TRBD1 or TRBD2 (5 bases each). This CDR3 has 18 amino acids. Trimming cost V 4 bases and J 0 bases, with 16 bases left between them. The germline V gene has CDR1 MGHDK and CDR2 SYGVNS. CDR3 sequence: CASSASTGRNSGANVLTF. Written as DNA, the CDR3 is TGTGCCAGCAGTGCCTCAACGGGGCGGAACTCTGGGGCCAACGTCCTGACTTTC.

In DNA, the CDR3 is TGTGCCTGGAGTGACGGGACAGGCCCTTCCTCACGGGGCTACACCTTC. Amino acids: CAWSDGTGPSSRGYTF. The rearrangement uses TRBV30 and TRBJ1-2; TRBD1 agrees at 8 bases. CDR3 size: 16 residues. Trimming at V came to 1 base and at J to 8 bases, leaving 15 bases not matched to a gene. Germline CDR1 GTSNPN, CDR2 SVGIG (reference sequence).

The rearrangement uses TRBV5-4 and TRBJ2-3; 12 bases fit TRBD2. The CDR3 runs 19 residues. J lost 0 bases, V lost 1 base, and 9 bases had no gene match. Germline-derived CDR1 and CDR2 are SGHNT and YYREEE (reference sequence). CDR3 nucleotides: TGTGCCAGCAGCTTGCTTAAACTAGCGGGGGGATCAAGCACAGATACGCAGTATTTT. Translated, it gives CASSLLKLAGGSSTDTQYF. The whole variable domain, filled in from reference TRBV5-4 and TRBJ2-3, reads ETGVTQSPTHLIKTRGQQVTLRCSSQSGHNTVSWYQQALGQGPQFIFQYYREEENGRGNFPPRFSGLQFPNYSSELNVNALELDDSALYLCASSLLKLAGGSSTDTQYFGPGTRLTVL.

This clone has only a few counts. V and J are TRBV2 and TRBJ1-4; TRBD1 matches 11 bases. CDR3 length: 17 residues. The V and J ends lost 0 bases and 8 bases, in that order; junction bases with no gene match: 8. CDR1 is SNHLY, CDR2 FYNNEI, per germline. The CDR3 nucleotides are TGTGCCAGCAGTGAAGCGCTTCTGGGACAGGGGGACGAAAAACTGTTTTTT. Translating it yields CASSEALLGQGDEKLFF.